These T cell receptor beta chains were read from a single sample in a study of Graves' ophthalmopathy and Graves' hyperthyroidism. MiXCR, applied by TCRdb to the multiplex PCR reads, yields one record per CDR3 protein. The sample holds about 590,000 distinct CDR3 sequences; about 40% are singletons and the top ten take about 4.6%. Sequenced material: peripheral blood or thyroid tissue (not recorded which). The origin of the receptors is an adult man with Graves' hyperthyroidism. The CDR3 runs from the conserved cysteine through the conserved F or W. Fields, in order: V gene, clone size, J gene, D gene, CDR3 protein. A D gene is named only where the DNA matches it firmly. Size is stated for part of the rows, as once, few or many counts, or as a class when the clone is expanded.

V gene: TRBV25-1; clone size: .; J gene: TRBJ1-2; D gene: .; CDR3 protein: CASSESGLSGYTF
V gene: TRBV7-2; clone size: few; J gene: TRBJ1-6; D gene: .; CDR3 protein: CASSFRGSPLHF
V gene: TRBV7-2; clone size: few; J gene: TRBJ2-7; D gene: .; CDR3 protein: CASSLGRDPYEQYF
V gene: TRBV7-9; clone size: .; J gene: TRBJ2-5; D gene: TRBD1; CDR3 protein: CASSPTPWGTGQETQYF
V gene: TRBV5-1; clone size: many; J gene: TRBJ2-7; D gene: .; CDR3 protein: CASSLDGPYEQYF
V gene: TRBV20-1; clone size: many; J gene: TRBJ2-5; D gene: .; CDR3 protein: CSARRQANTKETQYF
V gene: TRBV24-1; clone size: .; J gene: TRBJ1-1; D gene: TRBD1; CDR3 protein: CATSTSSGTGSLGGTEAFF
V gene: TRBV7-2; clone size: many; J gene: TRBJ1-1; D gene: TRBD1; CDR3 protein: CASSSHRGRLPEKAFF
V gene: TRBV5-1; clone size: many; J gene: TRBJ1-2; D gene: .; CDR3 protein: CASSHDSYGYTF
V gene: TRBV5-1; clone size: many; J gene: TRBJ2-5; D gene: TRBD1; CDR3 protein: CASSPMGQGKETQYF
V gene: TRBV7-2; clone size: many; J gene: TRBJ1-6; D gene: TRBD1; CDR3 protein: CASSSTGGDNSPLHF
V gene: TRBV7-8; clone size: .; J gene: TRBJ1-5; D gene: .; CDR3 protein: CASSLLGNNSNQPQHF
V gene: TRBV20-1; clone size: .; J gene: TRBJ1-1; D gene: .; CDR3 protein: CSAREGASTEAFF
V gene: TRBV6-5; clone size: .; J gene: TRBJ2-2; D gene: TRBD2; CDR3 protein: CASTRTSGSVTGELFF
V gene: TRBV7-9; clone size: .; J gene: TRBJ2-7; D gene: TRBD1; CDR3 protein: CASSSGQGQYF
V gene: TRBV2; clone size: .; J gene: TRBJ2-6; D gene: .; CDR3 protein: CASSEAWGGRIFSGANVLTF